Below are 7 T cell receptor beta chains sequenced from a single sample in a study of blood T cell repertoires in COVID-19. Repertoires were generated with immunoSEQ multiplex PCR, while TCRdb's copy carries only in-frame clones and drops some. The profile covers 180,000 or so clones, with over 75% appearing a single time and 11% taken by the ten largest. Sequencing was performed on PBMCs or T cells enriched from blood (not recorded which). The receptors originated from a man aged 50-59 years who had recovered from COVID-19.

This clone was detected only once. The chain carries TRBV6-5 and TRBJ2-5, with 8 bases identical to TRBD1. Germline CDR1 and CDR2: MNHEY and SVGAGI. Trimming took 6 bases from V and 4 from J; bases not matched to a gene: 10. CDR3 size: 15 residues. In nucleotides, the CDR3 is TGTGCCAGCAGCCGGACAGGGCAGCGTGGAGAGACCCAGTACTTC. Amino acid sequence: CASSRTGQRGETQYF.

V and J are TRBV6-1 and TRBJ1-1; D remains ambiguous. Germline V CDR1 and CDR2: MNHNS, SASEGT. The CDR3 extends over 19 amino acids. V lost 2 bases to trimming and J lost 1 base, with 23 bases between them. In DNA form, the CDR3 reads TGTGCCAGCAGTGAATTCCCCGGTGGGAGGGCTACCCAGAACACTGAAGCTTTCTTT. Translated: CASSEFPGGRATQNTEAFF.

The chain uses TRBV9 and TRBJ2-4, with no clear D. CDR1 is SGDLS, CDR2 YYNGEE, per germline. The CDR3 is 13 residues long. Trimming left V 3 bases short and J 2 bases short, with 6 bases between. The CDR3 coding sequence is TGTGCCAGCAGCGCCACTTCCAAAAACATTCAGTACTTC. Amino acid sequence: CASSATSKNIQYF.

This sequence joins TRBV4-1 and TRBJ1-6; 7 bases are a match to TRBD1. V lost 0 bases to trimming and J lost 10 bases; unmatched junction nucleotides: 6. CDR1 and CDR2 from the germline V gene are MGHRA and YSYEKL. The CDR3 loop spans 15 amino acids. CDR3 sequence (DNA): TGCGCCAGCAGCCAAGAAGACAGGGAGATCTCACCCCTCCACTTT. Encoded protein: CASSQEDREISPLHF.

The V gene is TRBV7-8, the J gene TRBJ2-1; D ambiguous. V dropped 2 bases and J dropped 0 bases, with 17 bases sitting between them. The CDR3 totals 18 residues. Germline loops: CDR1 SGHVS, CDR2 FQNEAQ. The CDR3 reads CASSLPRTGPTSYNEQFF. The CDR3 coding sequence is TGTGCCAGCAGCTTACCACGTACGGGTCCCACCTCCTACAATGAGCAGTTCTTC.

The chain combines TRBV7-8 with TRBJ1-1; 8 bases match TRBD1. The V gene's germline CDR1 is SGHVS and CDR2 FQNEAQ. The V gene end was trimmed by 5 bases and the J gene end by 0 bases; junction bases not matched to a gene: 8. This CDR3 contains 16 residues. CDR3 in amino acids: CASSQKQGVLNTEAFF. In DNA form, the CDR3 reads TGTGCCAGCAGCCAAAAACAGGGGGTGCTGAACACTGAAGCTTTCTTT.

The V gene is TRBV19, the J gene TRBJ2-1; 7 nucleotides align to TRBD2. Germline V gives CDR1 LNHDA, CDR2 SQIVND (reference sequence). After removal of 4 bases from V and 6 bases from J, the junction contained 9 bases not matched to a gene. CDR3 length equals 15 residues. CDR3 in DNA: TGTGCCAGTAGTAACTCGGGCACGGGGGGCAATGAGCAGTTCTTC. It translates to CASSNSGTGGNEQFF.